The 20 T cell receptor beta chains reported below all come from one sample, sequenced in a study of vaccination effects on CD4 cells after COVID-19. The antigens for these receptors are not known. Assay: immunoSEQ multiplex PCR; the TCRdb copy retains only in-frame clones and omits some. The repertoire holds 37,000 or so clones, about 69% seen once, with more than 12% in the top ten. Under the ViraFEST assay, PBMC were stimulated with viral peptide pools so that antigen-specific CD4+ T cells expanded. Sequencing was performed afterwards. Following an approximately ten-day culture, CD4+ T cells were purified. Vaccine recipients lacked prior SARS-CoV-2 infection and had negative nucleocapsid antibodies. The sequencing here drew on CD4+ T cells from PBMCs cultured with HCoV-OC43 spike peptides, taken before COVID-19 vaccination. Subset meaning: HCoV-OC43 spike overlapping peptide pool stimulation. Every receptor here comes from a human donor who received a COVID-19 vaccine.

The gene calls are TRBV3-1 (or the pseudogene TRBV3-2) and TRBJ1-4; a possible D gene is TRBD1 (5 bases). V lost 6 bases and J lost 8, with 19 bases in between. Germline CDR1 reads LGHDT; CDR2 reads YNNKEL (reference sequence). The CDR3 contains 15 residues. CDR3 sequence: CASSGGMGTGEKLFF. The CDR3 bases are TGTGCCAGCAGTGGCGGAATGGGGACCGGGGAAAAACTGTTTTTT.

The V gene is TRBV13, the J gene TRBJ1-2, with a tentative D call TRBD1 (5 bases). The CDR3 runs 15 residues. Between the trimmed V and J ends, which lost 5 bases and 8 bases, there was a span of 21 bases. The germline V gene has CDR1 PRHDT and CDR2 FYEKMQ (reference sequence). CDR3 nucleotide sequence: TGTGCCAGCAGCCAAGGGGTCCTTCAGGCGGGAGGCTACACCTTC. Its protein is CASSQGVLQAGGYTF.

The V gene is TRBV9, the J gene TRBJ2-7; 7 bases are shared with TRBD2. The CDR3 extends over 16 amino acids. J gave up 0 bases and V 0 bases, and 6 bases lay outside the gene matches. The V gene's germline CDR1 is SGDLS and CDR2 YYNGEE. The DNA for the CDR3 is TGTGCCAGCAGCGTAGGCGCTAGCGGATACTCCTACGAGCAGTACTTC. Encoded protein: CASSVGASGYSYEQYF.

This clone has only a few counts. Germline and junction disagree at one end, which may indicate a read error. This chain connects TRBV2 to TRBJ1-2; no reliable D call. Germline lookup yields CDR1 SNHLY and CDR2 FYNNEI. The CDR3 loop spans 11 amino acids. Here the CDR3 reads CASSLLRDSIF. DNA for the CDR3: TGTGCCAGCAGTTTACTTAGGGATTCCATCTTC.

The chain recombines TRBV11-2 with TRBJ2-1, with no clear D. V lost 1 base, J lost 3 bases, and 7 bases lay in between. From germline, CDR1 is SGHAT and CDR2 FQNNGV. CDR3 size: 14 residues. The CDR3 region is CASSLGVLYNEQFF. The CDR3 coding sequence is TGTGCCAGCAGCTTAGGTGTGCTCTACAATGAGCAGTTCTTC.

The V and J genes are TRBV5-5 and TRBJ2-1; 10 bases fit TRBD2. This CDR3 has 15 amino acids. CDR1 SGHKS and CDR2 YYEKEE come from the germline V gene (reference sequence). Unmatched junction bases numbered 6, after V lost 2 bases and J lost 7 bases. The CDR3 is CASSFSGGVENEQFF. The CDR3, as DNA: TGTGCCAGCAGCTTCAGCGGGGGGGTGGAAAATGAGCAGTTCTTC.

The chain recombines TRBV12-3 or TRBV12-4 with TRBJ1-2; D is ambiguous. This CDR3 comprises 13 residues. Trimming removed 5 bases at V and 6 bases at J, with 13 bases between. The CDR3 nucleotides are TGTGCCAGCAGTCTAAGACCCGGGGATGGCTACACCTTC. The encoded protein is CASSLRPGDGYTF.

In this sample, this clone turned up a few times. The CDR3 loop reads CASSELPSGRSYEQYF. The CDR3 bases are TGTGCCAGCAGTGAACTCCCTAGCGGGCGCTCCTACGAGCAGTACTTC. The rearrangement joins TRBV2 to TRBJ2-7, with 8 bases matching TRBD2. This CDR3 is built from 16 residues. J gave up 0 bases and V 2 bases, and 6 bases lay outside the gene matches. Germline CDR1 SNHLY, CDR2 FYNNEI.

The rearrangement uses TRBV6-5 and TRBJ2-3, with TRBD2 matching 8 bases. This CDR3 spans 13 amino acids. V lost 8 bases, J lost 9 bases, and 10 bases stayed unmatched. The germline CDR1 and CDR2 sequences are MNHEY and SVGAGI. For the CDR3, the DNA is TGTGCCAGCGGAACTAGCGGTTCAGGAACGCAGTATTTT. This sequence encodes CASGTSGSGTQYF.

This rearrangement joins TRBV5-4 to TRBJ2-1; 11 positions match TRBD2. The CDR3 is 15 residues long. Germline V gene lookup returns CDR1 SGHNT and CDR2 YYREEE (reference sequence). J gave up 5 bases and V 4 bases, and 5 bases lay outside the gene matches. The CDR3 protein is CASSHSGGAHNEQFF. The CDR3 DNA reads TGTGCCAGCAGCCATAGCGGGGGGGCCCACAATGAGCAGTTCTTC.

The chain uses TRBV7-2 and TRBJ2-2; the D gene is possibly TRBD1 (6 bases). CDR1 and CDR2 from the germline V gene are SGHTA and FQGNSA. Trimming removed 5 bases from V and 9 bases from J, with 16 bases in between. The CDR3 extends over 14 amino acids. This CDR3 reads CASSPGLGGRELFF. The CDR3, as DNA: TGTGCCAGCAGCCCAGGACTTGGGGGCCGGGAGCTGTTTTTT.

The chain has TRBV5-1 and TRBJ1-4; D perhaps matches TRBD1 (6 bases). The V end lost 1 base, the J end lost 6 bases, and 13 bases lay between the germline ends. Germline V gene data show CDR1 as SGHRS and CDR2 as YFSETQ. The CDR3 spans 15 residues. DNA for the CDR3: TGCGCCAGCAGCTTGTCAGGGGCGCGGGATGAAAAACTGTTTTTT. This sequence encodes CASSLSGARDEKLFF.

The chain couples TRBV27 to TRBJ1-6, with 10 bases identical to TRBD1. The CDR3 is 15 amino acids. Losses at the gene ends were 7 bases for V and 9 bases for J; bases not matched to a gene: 9. Germline lookup yields CDR1 MNHEY and CDR2 SMNVEV (reference sequence). The CDR3 is CASTQLGTGVSPLHF. Here the CDR3 DNA reads TGTGCCAGCACTCAACTCGGGACAGGGGTTTCACCCCTCCACTTT.

This rearrangement joins TRBV10-1 to TRBJ2-3, with TRBD1 matching 7 bases. Looked up from germline, CDR1 is WNHNN and CDR2 is SYGVQD (reference sequence). After removal of 3 bases from V and 2 bases from J, the junction contained 5 bases not matched to a gene. CDR3 length equals 15 residues. CDR3 nucleotide sequence: TGCGCCAGCAGTGACCGACAGGGCCCCACAGATACGCAGTATTTT. It specifies CASSDRQGPTDTQYF.

V is TRBV18 and J is TRBJ1-1, with 8 bases identical to TRBD1. The germline gives CDR1 KGHSH, CDR2 LQKENI. The CDR3 sequence is 15 residues long. Losses at the gene ends were 3 bases for V and 5 bases for J; bases not matched to a gene: 8. The CDR3 DNA reads TGTGCCAGCTCACCTTCCAGGGGGCAAGGAACTGAAGCTTTCTTT. Amino acid sequence: CASSPSRGQGTEAFF.

The chain couples TRBV7-6 to TRBJ1-6; TRBD1 might be the D (6 bases). This CDR3 is built from 16 residues. V lost 0 bases and J lost 10, with 16 bases in between. Per the germline V gene, CDR1 is SGHVS and CDR2 is FNYEAQ. DNA for the CDR3: TGTGCCAGCAGCTTAGCGCATAGCACAGGGTCCTCACCCCTCCACTTT. Translated: CASSLAHSTGSSPLHF.

This chain uses TRBV10-1 with TRBJ2-4; D gene ambiguous. Between the trimmed V and J ends, which lost 3 bases and 0 bases, there was a span of 6 bases. The CDR3 consists of 14 residues. Germline V gene data show CDR1 as WNHNN and CDR2 as SYGVQD (reference sequence). CDR3 sequence: CASSDTLAKNIQYF. In DNA, the CDR3 is TGCGCCAGCAGTGATACGCTAGCCAAAAACATTCAGTACTTC.

Only a few counts were recorded for this clone. The CDR3 coding sequence is TGTGCCAGCTCACCAGCCTCAGAGACCCAGTACTTC. Amino acid sequence: CASSPASETQYF. This rearrangement joins TRBV18 to TRBJ2-5, with D unclear. This CDR3 region has 12 residues. V lost 2 bases and J 4 bases, leaving 5 bases between the germline ends. Germline CDR1 reads KGHSH; CDR2 reads LQKENI.

The CDR3 region has the DNA TGTGCCAGCAGAGGACGGTACAATGAGCAGTTCTTC. It specifies CASRGRYNEQFF. The rearrangement links TRBV6-4 to TRBJ2-1; D remains unclear. Germline CDR1 reads MRHNA; CDR2 reads SNTAGT. Between the trimmed V and J ends, which lost 6 bases and 4 bases, there was a span of 7 bases. The CDR3 totals 12 residues.

The gene calls are TRBV5-1 and TRBJ1-1; D perhaps matches TRBD1 (6 bases). Deletions cut 0 bases from V and 11 bases from J, with 11 bases between. The CDR3 has 12 residues. The germline gives CDR1 SGHRS, CDR2 YFSETQ. CDR3 region: CASSLEQGGAFF. The CDR3 DNA is TGCGCCAGCAGCTTGGAACAGGGTGGGGCTTTCTTT.